This T cell receptor beta chain was observed in a study of shared clonotypes between healthy human individuals. Study-wide findings and caveats: Lower generation probabilities were found for non-shared clonotypes than for those shared by all four donors. It was expected that sequencing depth would affect clonotype sharing among donors.

Across several immunoSEQ plates, the genomic DNA of each subset was split evenly. Assay: immunoSEQ multiplex PCR; the TCRdb copy retains only in-frame clones and omits some. This table has more than 400,000 clones, 95% to 97% appearing once. Germline V CDR1 and CDR2: SEHNR, FQNEAQ (reference sequence). The CDR3 has 14 amino acids. To note about this clone: As yet, its antigen is unknown.

Sequencing was carried out using naive CD4+ T cells sorted from blood. Indicated subset: CD45RA+ positively selected. The receptor's source is a woman aged 25 to 39 in good health. The chain employs TRBV7-9 and TRBJ2-5; D is ambiguous. The better agreement between TRBJ2-7 and the DNA end casts doubt on the J call. This CDR3 reads CASSLDTLAYEQYF. CDR3 DNA: TGTGCCAGCAGCTTAGACACCCTTGCCTACGAGCAGTACTTC.